The 30 T cell receptor beta chains given below trace back to one sample, sequenced in a study of blood T cell repertoires in COVID-19. Method: immunoSEQ multiplex PCR; TCRdb's copy keeps in-frame clones and lacks some. The table lists about 530,000 clones, 70% to 90% of them singletons. Sequencing used peripheral blood. The receptors were gathered from a woman aged 50 to 65 with COVID-19, enrolled during active disease.

The gene calls are TRBV9 and TRBJ2-3; D is perhaps TRBD2 (7 bases). The germline gives CDR1 SGDLS, CDR2 YYNGEE. The CDR3 runs to 14 residues. The V gene lost 7 bases and the J gene lost 0 bases, with 12 bases spanning the gap. The CDR3 DNA is TGTGCCAGCGGGCGGGGGCCTAGCACAGATACGCAGTATTTT. It encodes CASGRGPSTDTQYF.

The gene calls are TRBV5-6 and TRBJ2-1; 9 positions agree with TRBD2. Per germline, CDR1 SGHDT and CDR2 YYEEEE. CDR3 length: 15 amino acids. V lost 2 bases to trimming and J lost 8 bases; unmatched junction nucleotides: 8. CDR3 nucleotides: TGTGCCAGCAGCTTACCGGGACTAGCATCCCATGAGCAGTTCTTC. This sequence encodes CASSLPGLASHEQFF. The full variable domain, its missing parts supplied by reference TRBV5-6 and TRBJ2-1, is DAGVTQSPTHLIKTRGQQVTLRCSPKSGHDTVSWYQQALGQGPQFIFQYYEEEERQRGNFPDRFSGHQFPNYSSELNVNALLLGDSALYLCASSLPGLASHEQFFGPGTRLTVL.

V gene TRBV30 combines with J gene TRBJ1-4, with unresolved D. CDR3 size: 13 residues. CDR1 GTSNPN and CDR2 SVGIG come from the germline V gene (reference sequence). V was pared by 7 bases and J by 7 bases, with 16 bases between. The CDR3 is CASRTGGGEKLFF. Here the CDR3 DNA reads TGTGCCTCAAGAACCGGAGGCGGTGAAAAACTGTTTTTT.

The DNA of the CDR3 is TGTGCCAGCAGCTCGGGACTCTATGGCTACACCTTC. As protein: CASSSGLYGYTF. The chain combines TRBV11-2 with TRBJ1-2; possible D gene TRBD1, 5 bases. V gave up 4 bases and J gave up 4 bases, with 7 bases separating them. The CDR3 covers 12 residues. The germline CDR1 and CDR2 sequences are SGHAT and FQNNGV.

The J gene is TRBJ1-1, the V gene TRBV6-5; 10 nucleotides line up with TRBD1. The V and J ends lost 5 bases and 1 base, in that order; junction bases with no gene match: 4. Germline CDR1 reads MNHEY; CDR2 reads SVGAGI. The CDR3 totals 15 residues. The CDR3 DNA sequence: TGTGCCAGCAGTCGCCGGGACAGGGGGAACACTGAAGCTTTCTTT. Translated, it gives CASSRRDRGNTEAFF.

The rearrangement uses TRBV7-8 and TRBJ1-1; D gene uncertain. With 1 base removed from V and 5 bases from J, the gap between germline ends came to 14 bases. The CDR3 is made up of 15 amino acids. Germline V gene data show CDR1 as SGHVS and CDR2 as FQNEAQ. CDR3 coding DNA: TGTGCCAGCAGCTTAGTGTCGACCCGGAGTACTGAAGCTTTCTTT. Residues: CASSLVSTRSTEAFF.

The chain recombines TRBV6-4 with TRBJ2-3; TRBD1 aligns across 8 bases. Trimming cost V 5 bases and J 8 bases; bases outside gene matches: 6. Germline V CDR1 and CDR2: MRHNA, SNTAGT. The CDR3 totals 13 residues. This CDR3 is CASSPTGGGTQYF. CDR3 nucleotide sequence: TGTGCCAGCAGTCCCACAGGGGGAGGTACGCAGTATTTT.

J is TRBJ2-1 and V is TRBV4-1; 8 bases match TRBD1. Germline V gene data show CDR1 as MGHRA and CDR2 as YSYEKL. The CDR3 contains 16 residues. V shed 4 bases, J shed 8 bases, and the junction held 13 bases outside the gene matches. DNA of the CDR3: TGCGCCAGCAGCCCAGACCTACTGGACAGGGACGATGAGCAGTTCTTC. Translated, it gives CASSPDLLDRDDEQFF.

This chain uses TRBV3-1 (or the pseudogene TRBV3-2) with TRBJ2-2; 8 bases fit TRBD2. Germline values: CDR1 LGHDT, CDR2 YNNKEL (reference sequence). The CDR3 spans 15 residues. Unmatched junction bases numbered 8, after V lost 4 bases and J lost 7 bases. CDR3 region: CASSLNGGEGGELFF. As DNA, the CDR3 is TGTGCCAGCAGCCTTAACGGGGGGGAAGGCGGGGAGCTGTTTTTT.

The chain has TRBV4-1 and TRBJ1-1; 9 nucleotides line up with TRBD1. This CDR3 is built from 12 residues. With 4 bases clipped from V and 13 bases from J, the junction kept 7 bases outside the gene matches. The germline CDR1 and CDR2 sequences are MGHRA and YSYEKL. CDR3 sequence (DNA): TGCGCCAGCAGCCCGACGGACAGGGGCGTTTTCTTT. It translates to CASSPTDRGVFF.

The chain couples TRBV7-2 to TRBJ2-1, with 10 nucleotides matching TRBD2. The CDR3 consists of 17 residues. The V segment lost 2 bases and the J segment 4 bases; nucleotides outside the gene matches: 8. Germline CDR1 is SGHTA and CDR2 is FQGNSA. The CDR3 reads CASSLSGLAGGYNEQFF. CDR3 nucleotide sequence: TGTGCCAGCAGCTTAAGCGGGTTAGCGGGGGGATACAATGAGCAGTTCTTC. The full variable domain, rest sourced from reference TRBV7-2 and TRBJ2-1, is GAGVSQSPSNKVTEKGKDVELRCDPISGHTALYWYRQSLGQGLEFLIYFQGNSAPDKSGLPSDRFSAERTGGSVSTLTIQRTQQEDSAVYLCASSLSGLAGGYNEQFFGPGTRLTVL.

The rearrangement links TRBV11-2 to TRBJ2-1; possibly TRBD1 for D (6 bases). The CDR3 is 15 amino acids. CDR1 SGHAT and CDR2 FQNNGV come from the germline V gene. Trimming cost V 5 bases and J 2 bases, with 13 bases left between them. The DNA of the CDR3 is TGTGCCAGCAGCCAGGGGCGGACAGCCTACAATGAGCAGTTCTTC. It yields the protein CASSQGRTAYNEQFF.

This clone was detected a few times. The chain couples TRBV10-2 to TRBJ1-1; D is uncertain. Per germline, CDR1 WSHSY and CDR2 SAAADI. Between the trimmed V and J ends, which lost 6 bases and 2 bases, there was a span of 7 bases. This CDR3 contains 12 residues. The CDR3 loop reads CASRGFNTEAFF. DNA of the CDR3: TGCGCCAGCAGGGGCTTTAACACTGAAGCTTTCTTT.

V is TRBV10-2 and J is TRBJ1-2, with no clear D. This CDR3 has 12 residues. Per germline, CDR1 WSHSY and CDR2 SAAADI. The V and J ends lost 3 bases and 4 bases respectively, with 6 bases between them. The DNA for the CDR3 is TGCGCCAGCAGTGATCCGCGCTATGGCTACACCTTC. Residues: CASSDPRYGYTF.

The rearrangement links TRBV27 to TRBJ1-4; 7 bases are a match to TRBD1. From germline, CDR1 is MNHEY and CDR2 SMNVEV (reference sequence). This CDR3 is built from 15 residues. V shed 5 bases, J shed 6 bases, and the junction held 9 bases outside the gene matches. The DNA of the CDR3 is TGTGCCAGCAGTCCACAGGGGTCCCCAGATGAAAAACTGTTTTTT. As protein: CASSPQGSPDEKLFF.

V usage is TRBV10-3 and J usage is TRBJ2-2, with TRBD1 identical over 9 bases. Unmatched junction bases numbered 4, after V lost 4 bases and J lost 7 bases. CDR1 is ENHRY and CDR2 is SYGVKD in the germline V gene. The CDR3 contains 14 residues. The DNA of the CDR3 is TGTGCCATCAGTGGGACAGGGGAGGGCGGGGAGCTGTTTTTT. It translates to CAISGTGEGGELFF.

The CDR3: CASSFLGTYSNQPQHF. The CDR3 DNA is TGTGCCAGCAGTTTCCTGGGGACATATAGCAATCAGCCCCAGCATTTT. The chain uses TRBV27 and TRBJ1-5; possibly TRBD1 for D (6 bases). Germline V gives CDR1 MNHEY, CDR2 SMNVEV (reference sequence). The CDR3 covers 16 residues. V dropped 3 bases and J dropped 0 bases, with 12 bases sitting between them.

The rearrangement links TRBV3-1 (or the pseudogene TRBV3-2) to TRBJ1-2; 8 bases agree with TRBD1. CDR1 is LGHDT, CDR2 YNNKEL, per germline (reference sequence). J was trimmed by 8 bases and V by 1 base; bases with no gene match: 9. The CDR3 covers 15 residues. CDR3 in amino acids: CASSQVRARGRGYTF. The DNA of the CDR3 is TGTGCCAGCAGCCAAGTACGGGCCAGGGGGCGAGGCTACACCTTC.

V gene TRBV3-1 (or the pseudogene TRBV3-2) combines with J gene TRBJ1-4, with D perhaps TRBD1 (5 bases). The CDR3 consists of 13 residues. V shed 2 bases and J shed 14 bases, with 15 bases lying between them. Germline lookup yields CDR1 LGHDT and CDR2 YNNKEL (reference sequence). CDR3 residues: CASSQRGSRKLFF. DNA of the CDR3: TGTGCCAGCAGCCAACGGGGGAGTAGGAAGCTGTTTTTT.

The V call is TRBV6-5, the J call TRBJ1-2; no firm D call. V was clipped by 6 bases and J by 5 bases, with 10 bases between them. This CDR3 has 12 amino acids. CDR1 is MNHEY and CDR2 is SVGAGI in the germline V gene. The chain's CDR3 is CASSLPRYGYTF. Written as DNA, the CDR3 is TGTGCCAGCAGCCTACCTCGGTATGGCTACACCTTC.

The count of this clone is one. Other DNA variants within this sample encode the same CDR3. The gene calls are TRBV29-1 and TRBJ1-1; TRBD1 matches at 7 bases. Germline assignment: CDR1 SQVTM and CDR2 ANQGSEA. This CDR3 spans 11 amino acids. V gave up 5 bases and J gave up 4 bases; unmatched junction bases: 1. The CDR3 is CSVRQGTEAFF. DNA for the CDR3: TGCAGCGTTAGACAGGGCACTGAAGCTTTCTTT.

This chain joins TRBV11-1 and TRBJ2-7; 8 positions match TRBD1. Trimming removed 4 bases from V and 2 bases from J; junction bases left unmatched: 1. The CDR3 covers 13 residues. Germline values: CDR1 SGHAT, CDR2 FQDESV (reference sequence). This CDR3 reads CASSWDRPYEQYF. CDR3 sequence (DNA): TGTGCCAGCAGCTGGGACAGGCCCTACGAGCAGTACTTC.

This chain joins TRBV19 and TRBJ1-6, with D maybe TRBD1 (6 bases). Germline V gene sequence: CDR1 LNHDA, CDR2 SQIVND (reference sequence). The CDR3 runs 13 residues. Trimming removed 8 bases from V and 7 bases from J, with 12 bases in between. The CDR3 here is CASQQGVNSPLHF. The CDR3 DNA follows: TGTGCCAGTCAACAGGGAGTAAATTCACCCCTCCACTTT.

This chain links TRBV7-9 with TRBJ2-7; the D is unclear. Trimming stripped 1 base from V and 5 bases from J, with 6 bases between. The CDR3 has 12 amino acids. CDR1 and CDR2 (germline): SEHNR, FQNEAQ (reference sequence). In DNA, the CDR3 is TGTGCCAGCAGCTTAGACGTAGACGAGCAGTACTTC. Translated, it gives CASSLDVDEQYF.

The chain carries TRBV24-1 and TRBJ1-1; D is possibly TRBD1 (5 bases). The CDR3 is made up of 14 amino acids. The V end was cut by 9 bases, the J end by 0 bases, with 13 bases between. Germline V lookup: CDR1 KGHDR, CDR2 SFDVKD. The CDR3 bases are TGTGCCACCCAAAGGGGAATGGTGAACACTGAAGCTTTCTTT. This encodes CATQRGMVNTEAFF.

V usage is TRBV11-2 and J usage is TRBJ2-7; a weak D match, TRBD2 (6 bases). V lost 6 bases to trimming and J lost 3 bases, with 12 bases between them. The germline gives CDR1 SGHAT, CDR2 FQNNGV. This CDR3 is 13 amino acids long. The CDR3 DNA is TGTGCCAGCAGTTCGGGACTCTACTACGAGCAGTACTTC. This codes for CASSSGLYYEQYF.

The gene calls are TRBV12-3 or TRBV12-4 and TRBJ1-2, with D possibly TRBD1 on 5 matching bases. Trimming cost V 11 bases and J 6 bases, with 19 bases left between them. The CDR3 length is 13 residues. CDR3 coding DNA: TGTGCCTCCCGGAGAGAGGAAGGGGATGGCTACACCTTC. Protein: CASRREEGDGYTF.

The chain carries TRBV6-1 and TRBJ1-1; a possible D gene is TRBD1 (5 bases). Germline values: CDR1 MNHNS, CDR2 SASEGT. This CDR3 region has 13 residues. V lost 2 bases to trimming and J lost 5 bases, with 9 bases between them. The CDR3 bases are TGTGCCAGCAGTGAATCAGGGTGGACTGAAGCTTTCTTT. Amino acids: CASSESGWTEAFF.

The chain carries TRBV30 and TRBJ2-6; D unresolved. This CDR3 comprises 11 residues. Between the trimmed V and J ends, which lost 0 bases and 9 bases, there was a span of 3 bases. Germline CDR1 is GTSNPN and CDR2 is SVGIG (reference sequence). The CDR3 region is CAWSVRNVLTF. The CDR3 DNA follows: TGTGCCTGGAGTGTCCGCAACGTCCTGACTTTC.

This chain connects TRBV7-9 to TRBJ2-7; perhaps TRBD1 as D (6 bases). Germline CDR1 and CDR2: SEHNR and FQNEAQ (reference sequence). The CDR3 runs to 17 residues. Trimming took off 0 bases at V and 0 bases at J, with 15 bases between the two ends. The CDR3 loop is CASSLAGGGRSSYEQYF. In DNA, the CDR3 is TGTGCCAGCAGCTTAGCGGGTGGGGGCAGAAGCTCCTACGAGCAGTACTTC.